Below, one T cell receptor beta chain is given with its context. These data come from a study of cytomegalovirus exposure and HLA in healthy donors. Germline V lookup: CDR1 SQVTM, CDR2 ANQGSEA. The CDR3 totals 14 residues. The V and J ends lost 1 base and 8 bases respectively, with 14 bases between them. 13 Jbeta primers and 60 Vbeta primers were used for the PCR. Produced via immunoSEQ multiplex PCR; TCRdb's table is partial and in-frame only. Of approximately 300,000 clones in the sample, about 83% are singletons; the top ten hold 1.5% to 2.5%. The sample consisted of PBMCs. This TCR was sampled from a woman between 40 and 55 years old in good health and CMV-seropositive. V is TRBV29-1 and J is TRBJ1-4; D perhaps matches TRBD1 (5 bases). This CDR3 reads CSVEGGGLGEKLFF. DNA of the CDR3: TGCAGCGTTGAAGGGGGGGGGTTAGGGGAAAAACTGTTTTTT.